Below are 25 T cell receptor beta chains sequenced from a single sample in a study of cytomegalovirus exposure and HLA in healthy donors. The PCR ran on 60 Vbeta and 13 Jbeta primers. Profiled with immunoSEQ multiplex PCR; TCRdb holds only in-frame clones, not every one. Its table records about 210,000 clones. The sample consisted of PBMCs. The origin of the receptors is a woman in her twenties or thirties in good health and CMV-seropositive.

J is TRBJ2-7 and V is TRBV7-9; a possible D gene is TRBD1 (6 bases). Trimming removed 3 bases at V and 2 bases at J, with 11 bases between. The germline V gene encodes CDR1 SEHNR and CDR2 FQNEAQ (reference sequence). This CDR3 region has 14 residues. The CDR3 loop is CASSFGTSTYEQYF. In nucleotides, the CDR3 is TGTGCCAGCAGCTTCGGGACATCCACCTACGAGCAGTACTTC.

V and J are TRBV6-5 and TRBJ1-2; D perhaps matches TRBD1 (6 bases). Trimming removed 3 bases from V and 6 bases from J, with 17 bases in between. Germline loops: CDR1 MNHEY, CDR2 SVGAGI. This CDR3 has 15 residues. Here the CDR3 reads CASSYSVSQGNGYTF. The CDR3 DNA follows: TGTGCCAGCAGTTATTCGGTGAGCCAGGGGAATGGCTACACCTTC.

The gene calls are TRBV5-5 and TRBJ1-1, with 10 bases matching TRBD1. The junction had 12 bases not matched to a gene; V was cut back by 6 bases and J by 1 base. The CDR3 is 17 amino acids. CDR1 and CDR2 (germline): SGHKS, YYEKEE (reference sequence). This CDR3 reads CASTQGQGLGTNTEAFF. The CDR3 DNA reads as TGTGCCAGCACCCAGGGACAGGGGTTGGGAACGAACACTGAAGCTTTCTTT.

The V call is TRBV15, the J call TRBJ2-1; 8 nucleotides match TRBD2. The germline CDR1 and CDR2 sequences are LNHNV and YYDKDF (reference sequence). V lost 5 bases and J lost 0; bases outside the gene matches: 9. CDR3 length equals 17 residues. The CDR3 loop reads CATSPRLASSSYNEQFF. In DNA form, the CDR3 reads TGTGCCACCAGCCCAAGACTAGCGAGTAGCTCCTACAATGAGCAGTTCTTC.

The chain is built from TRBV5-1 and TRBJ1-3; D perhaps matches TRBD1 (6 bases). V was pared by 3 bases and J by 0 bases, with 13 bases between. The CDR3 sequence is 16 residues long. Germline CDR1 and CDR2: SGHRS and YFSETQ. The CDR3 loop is CASSYETGYSGNTIYF. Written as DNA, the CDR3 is TGCGCCAGCAGCTACGAGACAGGTTACTCTGGAAACACCATATATTTT.

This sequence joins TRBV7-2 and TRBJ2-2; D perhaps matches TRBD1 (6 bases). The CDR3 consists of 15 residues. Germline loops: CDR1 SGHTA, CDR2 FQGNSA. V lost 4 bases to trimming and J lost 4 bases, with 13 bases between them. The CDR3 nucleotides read TGTGCCAGCAGCTCCCAGGGGATCGGCACCGGGGAGCTGTTTTTT. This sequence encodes CASSSQGIGTGELFF.

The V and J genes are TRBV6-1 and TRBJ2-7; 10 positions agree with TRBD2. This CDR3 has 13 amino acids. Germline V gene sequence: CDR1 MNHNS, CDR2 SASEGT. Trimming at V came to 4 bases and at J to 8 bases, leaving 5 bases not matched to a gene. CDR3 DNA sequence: TGTGCCAGCAGTGGCTCTAGCGGGAGTAAGCAGTACTTC. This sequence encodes CASSGSSGSKQYF.

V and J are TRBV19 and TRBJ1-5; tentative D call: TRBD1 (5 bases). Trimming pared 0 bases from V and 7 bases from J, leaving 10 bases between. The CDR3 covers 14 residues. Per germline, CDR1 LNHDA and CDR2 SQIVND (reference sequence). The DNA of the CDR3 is TGTGCCAGTAGTATAGATGGGGGGAGGCAGCCCCAGCATTTT. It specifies CASSIDGGRQPQHF.

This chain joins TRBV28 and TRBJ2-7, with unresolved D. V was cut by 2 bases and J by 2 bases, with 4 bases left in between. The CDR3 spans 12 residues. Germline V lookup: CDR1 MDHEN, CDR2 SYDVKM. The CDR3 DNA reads TGTGCCAGCAGTTTACATCCCTACGAGCAGTACTTC. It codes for CASSLHPYEQYF.

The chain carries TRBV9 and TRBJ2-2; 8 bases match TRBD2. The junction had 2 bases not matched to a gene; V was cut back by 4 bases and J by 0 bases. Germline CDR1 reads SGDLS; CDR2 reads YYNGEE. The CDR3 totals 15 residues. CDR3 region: CASSSGLANTGELFF. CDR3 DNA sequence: TGTGCCAGCAGCTCGGGACTAGCGAACACCGGGGAGCTGTTTTTT. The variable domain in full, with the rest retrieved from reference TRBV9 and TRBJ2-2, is DSGVTQTPKHLITATGQRVTLRCSPRSGDLSVYWYQQSLDQGLQFLIQYYNGEERAKGNILERFSAQQFPDLHSELNLSSLELGDSALYFCASSSGLANTGELFFGEGSRLTVL.

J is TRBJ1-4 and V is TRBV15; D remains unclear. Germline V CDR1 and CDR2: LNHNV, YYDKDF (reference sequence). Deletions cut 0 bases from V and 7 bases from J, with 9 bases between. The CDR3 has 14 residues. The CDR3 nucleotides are TGTGCCACCAGCAGAGATGGCTTGGCTGAAAAACTGTTTTTT. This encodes CATSRDGLAEKLFF. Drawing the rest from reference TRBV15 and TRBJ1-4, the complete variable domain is DAMVIQNPRYQVTQFGKPVTLSCSQTLNHNVMYWYQQKSSQAPKLLFHYYDKDFNNEADTPDNFQSRRPNTSFCFLDIRSPGLGDTAMYLCATSRDGLAEKLFFGSGTQLSVL.

The CDR3 DNA is TGTGCCTGGAGTGTGGCCTCTGGGGCCAACGTCCTGACTTTC. Its translation: CAWSVASGANVLTF. The gene calls are TRBV30 and TRBJ2-6; D gene ambiguous. The CDR3 extends over 14 amino acids. Trimming removed 0 bases from V and 0 bases from J, with 3 bases in between. Per germline, CDR1 GTSNPN and CDR2 SVGIG (reference sequence).

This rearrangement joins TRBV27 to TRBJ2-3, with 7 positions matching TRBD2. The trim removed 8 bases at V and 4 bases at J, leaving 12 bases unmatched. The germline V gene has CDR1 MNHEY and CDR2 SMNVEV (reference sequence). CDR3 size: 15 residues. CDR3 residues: CASGELGGFSDTQYF. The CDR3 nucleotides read TGTGCCAGCGGGGAGCTCGGGGGGTTCTCAGATACGCAGTATTTT.

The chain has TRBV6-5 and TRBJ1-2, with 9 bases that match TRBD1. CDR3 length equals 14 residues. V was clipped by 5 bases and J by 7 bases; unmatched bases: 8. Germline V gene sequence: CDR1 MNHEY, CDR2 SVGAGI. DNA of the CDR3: TGTGCCAGCAGTACCTGGGACAGGGTCGGTGGCTACACCTTC. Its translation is CASSTWDRVGGYTF.

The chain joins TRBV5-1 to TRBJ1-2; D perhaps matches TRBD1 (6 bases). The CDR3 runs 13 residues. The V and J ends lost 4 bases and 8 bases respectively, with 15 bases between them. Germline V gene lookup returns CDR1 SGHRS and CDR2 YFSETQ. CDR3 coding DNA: TGCGCCAGCAGCGGCCGGGACAATGGGGGCTACACCTTC. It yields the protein CASSGRDNGGYTF.

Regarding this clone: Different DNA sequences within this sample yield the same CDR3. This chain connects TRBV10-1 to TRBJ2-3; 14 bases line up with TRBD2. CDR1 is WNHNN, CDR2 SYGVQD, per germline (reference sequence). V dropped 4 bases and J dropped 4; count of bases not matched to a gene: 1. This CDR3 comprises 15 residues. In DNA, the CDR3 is TGCGCCAGCAGTGGGGGACTAGCGGGGGCAGATACGCAGTATTTT. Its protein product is CASSGGLAGADTQYF.

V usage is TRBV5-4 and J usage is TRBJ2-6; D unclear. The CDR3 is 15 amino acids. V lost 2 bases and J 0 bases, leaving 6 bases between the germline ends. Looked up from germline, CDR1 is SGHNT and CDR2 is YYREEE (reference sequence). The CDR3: CASSFANSGANVLTF. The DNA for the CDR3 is TGTGCCAGCAGCTTCGCGAACTCTGGGGCCAACGTCCTGACTTTC.

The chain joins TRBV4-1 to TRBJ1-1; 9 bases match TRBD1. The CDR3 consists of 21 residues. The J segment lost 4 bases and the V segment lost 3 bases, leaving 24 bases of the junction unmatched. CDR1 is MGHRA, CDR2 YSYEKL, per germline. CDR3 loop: CASSQEGTGRLYPWAGTEAFF. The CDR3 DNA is TGCGCCAGCAGCCAGGAAGGGACAGGGAGACTCTATCCCTGGGCGGGCACTGAAGCTTTCTTT.

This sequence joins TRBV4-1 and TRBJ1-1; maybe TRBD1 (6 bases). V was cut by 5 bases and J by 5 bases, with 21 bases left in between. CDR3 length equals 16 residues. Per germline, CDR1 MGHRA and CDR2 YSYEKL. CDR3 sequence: CASSIFDRSEKTEAFF. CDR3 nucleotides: TGCGCCAGCAGCATCTTCGACAGGTCAGAGAAAACTGAAGCTTTCTTT.

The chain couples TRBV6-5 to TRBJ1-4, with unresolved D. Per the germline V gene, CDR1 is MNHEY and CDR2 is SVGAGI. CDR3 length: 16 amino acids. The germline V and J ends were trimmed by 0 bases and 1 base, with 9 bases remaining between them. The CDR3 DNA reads TGTGCCAGCAGTTACTCGGTGGGAGAAACTAATGAAAAACTGTTTTTT. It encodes CASSYSVGETNEKLFF.

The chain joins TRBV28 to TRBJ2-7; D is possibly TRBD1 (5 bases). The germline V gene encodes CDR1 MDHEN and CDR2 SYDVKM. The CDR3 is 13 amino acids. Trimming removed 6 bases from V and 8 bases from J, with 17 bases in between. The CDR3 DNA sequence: TGTGCCAGCAGGTTTCAGGGCTACCATCAGCAGTACTTC. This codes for CASRFQGYHQQYF. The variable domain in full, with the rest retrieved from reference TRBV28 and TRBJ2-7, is DVKVTQSSRYLVKRTGEKVFLECVQDMDHENMFWYRQDPGLGLRLIYFSYDVKMKEKGDIPEGYSVSREKKERFSLILESASTNQTSMYLCASRFQGYHQQYFGPGTRLTVT.

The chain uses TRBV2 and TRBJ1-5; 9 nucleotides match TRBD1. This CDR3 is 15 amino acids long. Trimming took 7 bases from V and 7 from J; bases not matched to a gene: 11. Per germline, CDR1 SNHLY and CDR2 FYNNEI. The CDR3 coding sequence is TGTGCCAGCAAACTTTCGGGACAGGGACGACAGCCCCAGCATTTT. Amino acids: CASKLSGQGRQPQHF.

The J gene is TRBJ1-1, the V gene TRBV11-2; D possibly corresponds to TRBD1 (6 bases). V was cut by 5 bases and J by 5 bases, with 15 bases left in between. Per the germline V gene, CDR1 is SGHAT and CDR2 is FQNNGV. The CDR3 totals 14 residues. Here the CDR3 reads CASSLRDTGTEAFF. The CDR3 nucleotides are TGTGCCAGCAGCCTTCGGGACACGGGGACTGAAGCTTTCTTT.

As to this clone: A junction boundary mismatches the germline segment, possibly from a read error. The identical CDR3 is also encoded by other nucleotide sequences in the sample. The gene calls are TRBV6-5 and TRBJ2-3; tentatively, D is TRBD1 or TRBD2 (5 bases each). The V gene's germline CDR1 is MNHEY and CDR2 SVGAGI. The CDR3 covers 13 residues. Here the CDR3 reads CASSYSGRDTQYF. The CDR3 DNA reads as TGTGCCAGCAGCTACTCGGGGCGGGATACGCAGTATTTT.

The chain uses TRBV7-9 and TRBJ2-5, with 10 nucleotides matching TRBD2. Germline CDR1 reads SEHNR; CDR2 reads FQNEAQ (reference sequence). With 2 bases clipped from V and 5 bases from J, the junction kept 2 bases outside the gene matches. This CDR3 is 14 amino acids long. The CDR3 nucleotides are TGTGCCAGCAGCTTAACTAGCGGGATTGAGACCCAGTACTTC. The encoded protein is CASSLTSGIETQYF.